A single T cell receptor (beta chain) is shown here with its context. A single base separates this from a much larger clone, so it may be a read error. CDR3 length equals 15 residues. With 2 bases removed from V and 9 bases from J, the gap between germline ends came to 18 bases. Per the germline V gene, CDR1 is SGHRS and CDR2 is YFSETQ. TCRdb reprocessed the reads with MiXCR, giving one entry per CDR3 protein. The repertoire holds approximately 240,000 distinct CDR3 sequences, with around 30% as singletons. This record comes from a study of kidney transplant recipient with SARS-CoV-2 infection. This clonotype was sampled from a male patient aged 30 to 40 who had COVID-19 and was a kidney transplant recipient. Some of the T cells may derive from the graft donor. The sequencing used a blood sample, collected at baseline and on roughly day 110 from a kidney transplant recipient. The genes are TRBV5-1 and TRBJ1-5; tentative D call: TRBD1 (6 bases). The CDR3 is CASSLQGRLERPQHF. The CDR3 coding sequence is TGCGCCAGCAGCTTACAGGGAAGACTAGAGCGGCCCCAGCATTTT.